Presented here are 22 T cell receptor beta chains from one specimen sequenced in a study of T cell responses to AZD1222 COVID-19 vaccine. The repertoire was sequenced with immunoSEQ multiplex PCR; TCRdb's copy has only in-frame clones and lacks some. The repertoire holds 100,000 to 150,000 clones, with less than 90% as singletons. The material sequenced was peripheral blood, taken on day 0 of AZD1222 vaccination. These receptor sequences come from an adult in good health.

The chain couples TRBV4-3 to TRBJ1-1; D ambiguous. This CDR3 spans 16 amino acids. CDR1 is LGHNA and CDR2 is YSLEER in the germline V gene. With 1 base removed from V and 4 bases from J, the gap between germline ends came to 16 bases. The CDR3 reads CASSQGIEEGGTEAFF. In DNA form, the CDR3 reads TGCGCCAGCAGCCAAGGTATCGAGGAGGGAGGCACTGAAGCTTTCTTT.

This rearrangement joins TRBV27 to TRBJ2-1; TRBD2 agrees at 7 bases. The CDR3 is made up of 16 amino acids. CDR1 is MNHEY, CDR2 SMNVEV, per germline (reference sequence). V shed 2 bases, J shed 9 bases, and the junction held 13 bases outside the gene matches. The CDR3 spells CASSLSGTHNGAEQFF. In nucleotides, the CDR3 is TGTGCCAGCAGTTTAAGCGGGACTCACAACGGGGCTGAGCAGTTCTTC.

The gene calls are TRBV24-1 and TRBJ2-1, with TRBD1 as a possible D gene (5 bases). Between the trimmed V and J ends, which lost 11 bases and 0 bases, there was a span of 10 bases. Per the germline V gene, CDR1 is KGHDR and CDR2 is SFDVKD. There are 13 residues in the CDR3. CDR3 in DNA: TGTGCCAGCAGGGCTAGCTCCTACAATGAGCAGTTCTTC. Translating gives CASRASSYNEQFF.

The genes are TRBV30 and TRBJ1-2; tentatively, D is TRBD1 (5 bases). Trimming removed 3 bases from V and 3 bases from J, with 14 bases in between. Germline V CDR1 and CDR2: GTSNPN, SVGIG (reference sequence). The CDR3 sequence is 14 residues long. In DNA, the CDR3 is TGTGCCTGGAGGATGTGGGGCGCGGACTATGGCTACACCTTC. This encodes CAWRMWGADYGYTF. Looking up the rest from reference TRBV30 and TRBJ1-2 gives the full variable domain: SQTIHQWPATLVQPVGSPLSLECTVEGTSNPNLYWYRQAAGRGLQLLFYSVGIGQISSEVPQNLSASRPQDRQFILSSKKLLLSDSGFYLCAWRMWGADYGYTFGSGTRLTVV.

In its sample, this clone was seen a few times. The chain combines TRBV4-2 with TRBJ2-7; either TRBD1 or TRBD2 may fit D (6 bases each). The length of the CDR3 is 18 residues. The germline V gene encodes CDR1 LGHNA and CDR2 YNFKEQ. Trimming shortened V by 0 bases and J by 2 bases, and 20 bases separated the two germline ends. The CDR3 region is CASSQDQLGGPYPYEQYF. The CDR3 DNA sequence: TGTGCCAGCAGCCAAGATCAGTTGGGGGGCCCTTACCCCTACGAGCAGTACTTC.

In its sample, this clone was seen once. The chain uses TRBV7-6 and TRBJ2-3, with D perhaps matching TRBD2 (5 bases). V lost 5 bases and J 0 bases, leaving 12 bases between the germline ends. The germline CDR1 and CDR2 sequences are SGHVS and FNYEAQ. The CDR3 extends over 15 amino acids. CDR3 in amino acids: CASSLRRTSTDTQYF. The CDR3 DNA follows: TGTGCCAGCAGCCTTCGACGGACTAGCACAGATACGCAGTATTTT. Looking up the rest from reference TRBV7-6 and TRBJ2-3 gives the full variable domain: GAGVSQSPRYKVTKRGQDVALRCDPISGHVSLYWYRQALGQGPEFLTYFNYEAQQDKSGLPNDRFSAERPEGSISTLTIQRTEQRDSAMYRCASSLRRTSTDTQYFGPGTRLTVL.

The chain carries TRBV5-1 and TRBJ1-1; D remains unclear. The germline CDR1 and CDR2 sequences are SGHRS and YFSETQ. The CDR3 is made up of 13 amino acids. V was shortened by 3 bases and J by 2 bases, with 8 bases between the two germline ends. The CDR3 sequence: CASSYQSNTEAFF. The DNA for the CDR3 is TGCGCCAGCAGCTATCAGTCAAACACTGAAGCTTTCTTT.

The chain recombines TRBV6-5 with TRBJ1-2; D unresolved. V shed 4 bases and J shed 4 bases, with 16 bases lying between them. This CDR3 has 15 residues. The germline CDR1 and CDR2 sequences are MNHEY and SVGAGI. The CDR3: CASSSFDELRYGYTF. DNA for the CDR3: TGTGCCAGCAGTTCCTTCGACGAGTTGCGCTATGGCTACACCTTC.

This chain uses TRBV10-2 with TRBJ2-5, with TRBD1 matching over 7 bases. V was pared by 7 bases and J by 4 bases, with 9 bases of the junction left unmatched. The CDR3 is 14 residues long. CDR1 and CDR2 (germline): WSHSY, SAAADI. The CDR3 is CASIGQEILETQYF. The CDR3 DNA sequence: TGCGCCAGCATTGGACAGGAGATTTTAGAGACCCAGTACTTC.

The chain uses TRBV6-5 and TRBJ2-3; 9 bases line up with TRBD2. With 6 bases clipped from V and 5 bases from J, the junction kept 9 bases outside the gene matches. The CDR3 runs to 15 residues. Germline V gene data show CDR1 as MNHEY and CDR2 as SVGAGI. CDR3 protein: CASSLLREGGDTQYF. The CDR3, as DNA: TGTGCCAGCAGCCTCTTGCGGGAGGGGGGAGATACGCAGTATTTT.

The V and J genes are TRBV24-1 and TRBJ2-1; either TRBD1 or TRBD2 may supply D (5 bases each). V lost 10 bases to trimming and J lost 0 bases, with 15 bases between them. The CDR3 covers 15 residues. Germline CDR1 and CDR2: KGHDR and SFDVKD. CDR3 in amino acids: CATGGRKSSYNEQFF. DNA of the CDR3: TGTGCCACTGGGGGTCGGAAAAGCTCCTACAATGAGCAGTTCTTC.

V and J are TRBV7-9 and TRBJ1-4; D is unclear. Germline lookup yields CDR1 SEHNR and CDR2 FQNEAQ (reference sequence). The CDR3 consists of 15 residues. Trimming shortened V by 5 bases and J by 8 bases, and 18 bases separated the two germline ends. CDR3 loop: CASSPVRQVGEKLFF. The CDR3 DNA is TGTGCCAGCAGCCCAGTACGGCAGGTGGGGGAAAAACTGTTTTTT.

J is TRBJ2-2 and V is TRBV5-1; possible D gene TRBD2, 6 bases. The germline gives CDR1 SGHRS, CDR2 YFSETQ. Trimming cost V 0 bases and J 5 bases, with 8 bases left between them. This CDR3 contains 14 residues. In nucleotides, the CDR3 is TGCGCCAGCAGCTTGGGAGCGGGTACCGGGGAGCTGTTTTTT. It translates to CASSLGAGTGELFF.

The chain carries TRBV19 and TRBJ2-7; TRBD2 aligns across 12 bases. The V segment lost 3 bases and the J segment 5 bases; nucleotides outside the gene matches: 8. CDR1 and CDR2 (germline): LNHDA, SQIVND (reference sequence). This CDR3 region has 16 residues. The CDR3 loop is CASSIRLAGVYNEQYF. The CDR3 DNA reads as TGTGCCAGTAGTATTCGACTAGCGGGAGTATACAACGAGCAGTACTTC.

The chain carries TRBV7-2 and TRBJ1-4; D gene uncertain. Germline V gene lookup returns CDR1 SGHTA and CDR2 FQGNSA. The CDR3 length is 15 residues. Trimming shortened V by 5 bases and J by 8 bases, and 18 bases separated the two germline ends. The CDR3 loop reads CASSPQSSALEKLFF. As DNA, the CDR3 is TGTGCCAGCAGCCCGCAGTCGAGCGCACTGGAAAAACTGTTTTTT.

The chain joins TRBV10-3 to TRBJ2-5; D possibly corresponds to TRBD2 (6 bases). This CDR3 comprises 15 residues. V shed 0 bases and J shed 5 bases, with 13 bases lying between them. CDR1 ENHRY and CDR2 SYGVKD come from the germline V gene. This CDR3 is CAISESTWAGETQYF. In nucleotides, the CDR3 is TGTGCCATCAGTGAGTCGACTTGGGCGGGGGAGACCCAGTACTTC.

The V call is TRBV3-1 (or the pseudogene TRBV3-2), the J call TRBJ2-5; TRBD1 might be the D (6 bases). Trimming shortened V by 2 bases and J by 2 bases, and 18 bases separated the two germline ends. The CDR3 runs 17 residues. Looked up from germline, CDR1 is LGHDT and CDR2 is YNNKEL (reference sequence). The CDR3 nucleotides read TGTGCCAGCAGCCAATCTATCCCGGGACAATTACAAGAGACCCAGTACTTC. Translating it yields CASSQSIPGQLQETQYF.

This clone occurred a few times. This chain uses TRBV29-1 with TRBJ1-5, with 7 positions matching TRBD1. This CDR3 contains 15 residues. J gave up 5 bases and V 8 bases, and 15 bases lay outside the gene matches. CDR1 and CDR2 (germline): SQVTM, ANQGSEA. The CDR3 region has the DNA TGCAGCCCCCGGGACAGCAATACTCTCGATCAGCCCCAGCATTTT. Translated, it gives CSPRDSNTLDQPQHF.

V and J are TRBV3-1 (or the pseudogene TRBV3-2) and TRBJ1-2, with 10 positions matching TRBD1. V lost 0 bases to trimming and J lost 7 bases; unmatched junction nucleotides: 5. The CDR3 spans 15 residues. From germline, CDR1 is LGHDT and CDR2 YNNKEL (reference sequence). CDR3 DNA: TGTGCCAGCAGCCAAGAAGAGACAGGGGGCACTGGCTACACCTTC. Its protein is CASSQEETGGTGYTF.

This rearrangement joins TRBV6-5 to TRBJ2-1; D tentatively reads TRBD1 or TRBD2 (5 bases each). Trimming removed 8 bases from V and 12 bases from J, with 14 bases in between. Germline assignment: CDR1 MNHEY and CDR2 SVGAGI. The CDR3 covers 11 residues. CDR3 loop: CASGRGEVQFF. The CDR3 DNA reads as TGTGCCAGCGGCCGGGGCGAGGTGCAGTTCTTC.

The chain employs TRBV6-5 and TRBJ1-4, with D perhaps TRBD1 (6 bases). CDR3 length: 14 residues. CDR1 and CDR2 (germline): MNHEY, SVGAGI. V was pared by 6 bases and J by 4 bases, with 12 bases between. The CDR3 DNA sequence: TGTGCCAGCAGCCGTGGACAGCGTAATGAAAAACTGTTTTTT. This gives the protein CASSRGQRNEKLFF.

This clone turned up a few times. The gene calls are TRBV7-9 and TRBJ1-3, with 7 bases lining up with TRBD1. The CDR3 has 14 residues. Germline V gene data show CDR1 as SEHNR and CDR2 as FQNEAQ (reference sequence). V shed 3 bases, J shed 4 bases, and the junction held 3 bases outside the gene matches. The CDR3 here is CASSFDRAGNTIYF. Written as DNA, the CDR3 is TGTGCCAGCAGCTTTGACAGGGCGGGAAACACCATATATTTT.